This T cell receptor beta chain was obtained from a study of T cells in Graves' hyperthyroidism and ophthalmopathy. CDR1 is MNHNS and CDR2 is SASEGT in the germline V gene. The CDR3 is 16 residues long. V lost 6 bases and J lost 5; bases outside the gene matches: 11. Amplification yielded TCR beta CDR3 regions, with RNA transcripts as the source. HTBI primers were employed in a first-round RT-PCR of the TCR CDR3. A single record per CDR3 protein comes from TCRdb applying MiXCR to the multiplex PCR reads. This sample has about 380,000 distinct CDR3 sequences, with around a sixth found just once. This clonotype was found many times. The target antigen is unknown. Study-level findings and limits: In validation, the model predicted ophthalmopathy. These predictions came a median approximately 5.9 months before onset. Blood also showed most of the thyroid clonotypes that were expanded above 0.001.

This rearrangement joins TRBV6-1 to TRBJ2-7; 12 bases are shared with TRBD1. This clonotype was obtained from a young man with Graves' ophthalmopathy. Material for sequencing was blood. CDR3 bases: TGTGCCAGCAGGTCTCCGGGACAGGGGGCGGGAAACGAGCAGTACTTC. Translation gives CASRSPGQGAGNEQYF.